This T cell receptor (beta chain) comes out of a study of CD4 and CD8 cells across lung adenocarcinoma regions. TCRdb re-called the PCR reads with MiXCR, one entry per CDR3 protein. The repertoire includes about 3,400 distinct CDR3 sequences, less than 80% of them detected once, and 15% to 20% sits in the top ten. CDR3 length: 15 amino acids. Trimming took 7 bases from V and 13 from J, leaving 26 bases between them. Germline CDR1 MNHNS, CDR2 SASEGT. Notes on this clonotype: This may stem from a read error, because a much larger clone lies one nucleotide away.

Samples came from patients with localized non-small cell lung adenocarcinoma. This receptor was taken from a male donor with lung adenocarcinoma. The CD4 and CD8 labels of this study may be unreliable. The chain links TRBV6-1 to TRBJ2-1; the D gene is possibly TRBD1 (6 bases). Sequencing input: CD4+ T cells from the margin of a lung tumor. The DNA of the CDR3 is TGTGCCAGCACCACGACAGGCAGTTTTATCGAGACCCAGTTCTTC. This gives the protein CASTTTGSFIETQFF.